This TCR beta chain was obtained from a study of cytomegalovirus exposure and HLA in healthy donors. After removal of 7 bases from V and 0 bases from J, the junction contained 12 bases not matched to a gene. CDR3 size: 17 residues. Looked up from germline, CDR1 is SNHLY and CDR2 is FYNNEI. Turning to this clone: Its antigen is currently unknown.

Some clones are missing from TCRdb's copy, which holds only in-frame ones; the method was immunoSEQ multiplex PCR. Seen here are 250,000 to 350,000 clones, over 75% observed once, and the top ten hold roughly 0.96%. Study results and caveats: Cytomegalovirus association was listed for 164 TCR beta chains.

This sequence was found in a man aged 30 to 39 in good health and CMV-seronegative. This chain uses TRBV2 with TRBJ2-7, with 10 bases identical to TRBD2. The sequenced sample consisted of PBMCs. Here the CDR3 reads CASTDQILAGVSYEQYF. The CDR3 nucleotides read TGTGCCAGCACCGACCAAATCCTAGCGGGGGTCTCCTACGAGCAGTACTTC.